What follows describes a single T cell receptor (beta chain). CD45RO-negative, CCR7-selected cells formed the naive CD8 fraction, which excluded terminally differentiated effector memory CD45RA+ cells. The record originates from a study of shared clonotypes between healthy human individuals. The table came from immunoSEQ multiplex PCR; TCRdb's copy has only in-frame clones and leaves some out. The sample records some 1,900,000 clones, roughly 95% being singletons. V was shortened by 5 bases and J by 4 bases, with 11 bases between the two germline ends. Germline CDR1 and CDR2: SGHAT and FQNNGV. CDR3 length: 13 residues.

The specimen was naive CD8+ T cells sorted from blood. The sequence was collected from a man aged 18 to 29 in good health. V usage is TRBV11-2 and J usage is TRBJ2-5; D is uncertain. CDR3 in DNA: TGTGCCAGCAGCCTAAACTTGGTAGAGACCCAGTACTTC. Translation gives CASSLNLVETQYF.